This T cell receptor beta chain was sequenced in a study of blood T cell repertoires in COVID-19. Data came from immunoSEQ multiplex PCR; TCRdb stores just in-frame clones and leaves some out. This sample carries around 43,000 clones, 75% to 90% of them seen once, and the ten largest clones take roughly 10%. V lost 2 bases to trimming and J lost 1 base, with 9 bases between them. CDR3 length: 15 amino acids. Germline CDR1 is SGHRS and CDR2 is YFSETQ. The chain is built from TRBV5-1 and TRBJ2-2, with D possibly matching TRBD2 (6 bases). Sequenced: peripheral blood. This clonotype originated in a woman in her seventies with acute or convalescent COVID-19. The CDR3 DNA reads TGCGCCAGCAGCTTCGGCGGGGTGAACACCGGGGAGCTGTTTTTT. Its protein is CASSFGGVNTGELFF.